The 3 T cell receptor beta chains presented below share a single source sample, sequenced in a study of neurological immune-mediated disorders. TCRdb re-called the 5' RACE reads with MiXCR, one entry per CDR3 protein. The sample consists of some 65,000 distinct CDR3 sequences, roughly 4% of them appearing once. The sample was PBMCs. Source of these receptors: a man aged 50 to 59 with multiple sclerosis.

This clonotype showed up many times. The chain employs TRBV20-1 and TRBJ1-5; no reliable D call. CDR3 size: 12 residues. The ends were cut back, 6 bases at V and 4 bases at J, with 10 bases in the middle. Germline loops: CDR1 DFQATT, CDR2 SNEGSKA (reference sequence). The CDR3 coding sequence is TGCAGTGCCCAGCCCCCAAATCAGCCCCAGCATTTT. Translating it yields CSAQPPNQPQHF.

This clonotype has a count of ten or more. The V gene is TRBV5-5, the J gene TRBJ1-6; 7 bases are shared with TRBD1. Germline lookup yields CDR1 SGHKS and CDR2 YYEKEE (reference sequence). There are 14 residues in the CDR3. J gave up 8 bases and V 4 bases, and 6 bases lay outside the gene matches. DNA of the CDR3: TGTGCCAGCAGCGCATCGACAGGGTATTCACCCCTCCACTTT. It codes for CASSASTGYSPLHF.

Many counts were recorded for this clonotype. V is TRBV12-3 or TRBV12-4 and J is TRBJ2-1; TRBD2 might be the D (5 bases). The CDR3 loop spans 12 amino acids. The V end lost 6 bases, the J end lost 6 bases, and 9 bases lay between the germline ends. The CDR3 DNA reads as TGTGCCAGCAGAGTACTAGTCAATGAGCAGTTCTTC. Its translation: CASRVLVNEQFF.